This T cell receptor (beta chain) is from a study of T cells in Graves' hyperthyroidism and ophthalmopathy. Findings and caveats of the study: Ophthalmopathy and stable hyperthyroidism were told apart by a 13 V-J model.

This clonotype was seen ten or more times. The antigen is undetermined. Individuals with ophthalmopathy presented a Clinical Activity Score of at least 3, a NOSPECS grade of at least 4 and a duration under 3 months. This CDR3 has 14 residues. V was pared by 3 bases and J by 3 bases, with 12 bases between. Germline V gives CDR1 MDHEN, CDR2 SYDVKM. The TCR beta CDR3 regions underwent amplification using RNA transcripts as the source. First-round RT-PCR targeting the TCR CDR3 was performed with the HTBI primer set. TCRdb redid the calling of the multiplex PCR reads with MiXCR, one entry per CDR3 protein. The sample has roughly 350,000 distinct CDR3 sequences, approximately 15% seen once.

The genes are TRBV28 and TRBJ2-7, with D tentatively TRBD2 (7 bases). The clonotype originates from a woman aged 40 to 50 with Graves' ophthalmopathy. The source material was blood. In DNA, the CDR3 is TGTGCCAGCAGTTTGGGTAGGGGGGGCTACGAGCAGTACTTC. It yields the protein CASSLGRGGYEQYF.